This paragraph covers one T cell receptor beta chain sequence. Its antigen is undetermined. Compared with germline, one end of the junction differs, possibly owing to a read error. This sample was taken from a study of human T cells and chemical hapten exposure. Whole-study findings and limits: The formation of large CDR3 similarity clusters by expanded TCRs significantly exceeded that of controls. PT1 expanded TCR counts and patch test score correlated positively. Sensitizing with DPC caused no change in TCRs above 1 in 1000 frequency.

Time point: pre-sensitization, week 0. Described treatment: therapeutic diphenylcyclopropenone sensitization with weekly scalp DPC. Under the authors' procedure: Between 23,224 and 690,600 TCRs appeared in each sample, and the median stood at 95,638. TCRdb fed the RACE reads into MiXCR, producing one record per CDR3 protein. What appears here as the V and J calls and clone size reflects TCRdb's work, not the paper's. The profile shows approximately 100,000 distinct CDR3 sequences, around 10% of them singletons. This CDR3 comprises 14 residues. Germline CDR1 and CDR2: MDHEN and SYDVKM. The source was whole blood, collected in connection with sensitization to the hapten diphenylcyclopropenone (DPC). The rearrangement joins TRBV28 to TRBJ1-5; 8 bases agree with TRBD1. This receptor was identified in a woman aged 50 to 60 with alopecia areata. Some clones in this sample may be carry-over from other donors' samples. Written as DNA, the CDR3 is TGTGTCAGCAGCTCCGGGACAGGATATCAGCCCCAGCATTTT. Encoded protein: CVSSSGTGYQPQHF.